A single T cell receptor beta chain is shown here with its context. The CDR3 spans 13 residues. Trimming removed 4 bases at V and 4 bases at J, with 10 bases between. Germline V gene data show CDR1 as KGHSH and CDR2 as LQKENI. This record belongs to a study of shared clonotypes between healthy human individuals. On sorted subsets, replicate PCRs used 200 to 250 ng DNA, or 27,000 or so T cell genomes. Method: immunoSEQ multiplex PCR; TCRdb's copy keeps in-frame clones and lacks some. The sample holds 2 million to 2.5 million clones; around 95% are singletons and the top ten take roughly 0.13%. This TCR came from a man between 18 and 29 years old in good health. The sequenced sample was naive CD4+ T cells sorted from blood. Described subset: CD45RA+ positively selected. The chain couples TRBV18 to TRBJ1-1, with D hard to call. CDR3 sequence reads: CASSLVHGTEAFF. DNA of the CDR3: TGTGCCAGCTCACTCGTCCACGGCACTGAAGCTTTCTTT.